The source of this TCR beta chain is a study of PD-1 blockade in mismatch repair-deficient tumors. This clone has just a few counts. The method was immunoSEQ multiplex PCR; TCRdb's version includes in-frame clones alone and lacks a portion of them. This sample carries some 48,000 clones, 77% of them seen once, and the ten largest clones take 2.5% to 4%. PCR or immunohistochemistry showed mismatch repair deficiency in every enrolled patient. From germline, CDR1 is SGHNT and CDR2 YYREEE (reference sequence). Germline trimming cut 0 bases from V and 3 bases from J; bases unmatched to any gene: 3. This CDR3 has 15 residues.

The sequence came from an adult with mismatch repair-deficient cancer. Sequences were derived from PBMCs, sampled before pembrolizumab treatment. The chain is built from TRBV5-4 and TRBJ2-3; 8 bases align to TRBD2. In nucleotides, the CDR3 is TGTGCCAGCAGCTTGGCCAGCGGGGGAACAGATACGCAGTATTTT. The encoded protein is CASSLASGGTDTQYF.